Presented here are 2 T cell receptor beta chains from one specimen sequenced in a study of immune evolution from preneoplasia to lung adenocarcinoma. Using immunoSEQ multiplex PCR, the repertoire was profiled, and TCRdb retains in-frame clones only, with some absent. The table includes 3,000 to 4,500 clones, roughly 80% detected once. Source material: FFPE invasive lung adenocarcinoma tissue. Receptors originate from a person between 65 and 79 years old with invasive lung adenocarcinoma.

This clone came up a few times. V and J are TRBV29-1 and TRBJ2-2; maybe TRBD1 (5 bases). V shed 5 bases and J shed 5 bases, with 18 bases lying between them. Germline V gives CDR1 SQVTM, CDR2 ANQGSEA. CDR3 length: 15 amino acids. CDR3 nucleotides: TGCAGCGTTATGCCCACGCAGGGTCAAACCGGGGAGCTGTTTTTT. Translating it yields CSVMPTQGQTGELFF.

In DNA, the CDR3 is TGTGCCAGCAGCGCCCGCTTAGCGGGAGATTTGAATGAGCAGTTCTTC. Amino acids: CASSARLAGDLNEQFF. The gene calls are TRBV5-4 and TRBJ2-1, with 9 positions matching TRBD2. Germline CDR1 reads SGHNT; CDR2 reads YYREEE (reference sequence). The V gene end was trimmed by 4 bases and the J gene end by 7 bases; junction bases not matched to a gene: 12. This CDR3 comprises 16 residues.